A single sample gave rise to the 20 T cell receptor beta chains below, sequenced in a study of T cell clonality in common variable immunodeficiency. Overall study results and limits: Fewer deletions and N-nucleotide insertions were reportedly seen in common variable immunodeficiency TCR beta sequences.

Clones were sequenced by immunoSEQ multiplex PCR, and TCRdb holds only the in-frame ones, with some missing. The sample holds some 42,000 clones, and no clone turns up only once. These TCRs' antigens remain unknown. Sequenced material: peripheral blood mononuclear cells. These receptors were obtained from a human donor with common variable immunodeficiency.

A note on this clone: The observed sequence ends 3 residues before the CDR3 terminus, with the missing tail filled in from the germline J gene. This rearrangement joins TRBV5-1 to TRBJ1-3, with 8 bases identical to TRBD1. Germline lookup yields CDR1 SGHRS and CDR2 YFSETQ. The CDR3 runs 17 residues. After removal of 4 bases from V and 0 bases from J, the junction contained 9 bases not matched to a gene. The sequenced CDR3 bases are TGCGCCAGCAGCAGCGGACAGGGAAGTCCCTCTGGAAACACC. It codes for CASSSGQGSPSGNT. The whole CDR3 sequence reads CASSSGQGSPSGNTIYF.

On this clone itself: Sequencing ends 3 residues short of the CDR3 end; the germline J gene provides the rest. The chain is built from TRBV6-2 or TRBV6-3 and TRBJ1-1; D is unclear. This CDR3 has 15 residues. Germline-derived CDR1 and CDR2 are MNHEY and SVGEGT. Trimming left V 6 bases short and J 1 base short, with 15 bases between. CDR3 in amino acids: CASSLVALANTEAFF. The DNA read from the CDR3 is TGTGCCAGCAGCTTGGTTGCGCTTGCGAACACTGAA.

On this clone: The sequence runs out 3 residues before the end of the CDR3; the remainder is reconstructed from the germline J gene. The chain joins TRBV5-1 to TRBJ2-5; 7 bases are a match to TRBD2. The CDR3 sequence is 15 residues long. Germline V gives CDR1 SGHRS, CDR2 YFSETQ. V shed 1 base, J shed 2 bases, and the junction held 5 bases outside the gene matches. The CDR3 sequence is CASSLSRGTQETQYF. The CDR3 bases that were read are TGCGCCAGCAGCTTGTCGCGGGGGACTCAAGAGACC.

This clone was observed a few times. The read comes to an end 3 residues before the CDR3 does, leaving the germline J gene to fill in the end. V and J are TRBV20-1 and TRBJ2-5; TRBD2 might be the D (7 bases). CDR3 size: 18 residues. The V gene's germline CDR1 is DFQATT and CDR2 SNEGSKA (reference sequence). V was shortened by 1 base and J by 2 bases, with 23 bases between the two germline ends. The CDR3 sequence is CSARVPRGGARGQETQYF. CDR3 DNA, as far as it was read: TGCAGTGCTAGAGTTCCTCGAGGGGGGGCGAGGGGTCAAGAGACC.

The table lists this clone with many counts. The read terminates 3 residues ahead of where the CDR3 ends, so the germline J gene completes it. The chain is built from TRBV30 and TRBJ2-3; 12 bases fit TRBD1. CDR3 length: 15 residues. V shed 3 bases and J 5 bases; nucleotides not matched to a gene: 6. CDR1 GTSNPN and CDR2 SVGIG come from the germline V gene (reference sequence). CDR3 loop: CAWSLGTGGLDTQYF. CDR3 DNA (partial): TGTGCCTGGAGCCTCGGGACAGGGGGCCTAGATACG.

The sample holds many counts of this clone. The sequenced fragment ends 3 residues before the CDR3 boundary, so the rest is inferred from the germline J gene. The chain carries TRBV5-8 and TRBJ1-5; a weak D match, TRBD1 (6 bases). Looked up from germline, CDR1 is SGHTS and CDR2 is YDEGEE. The CDR3 is 15 residues long. Trimming took off 4 bases at V and 5 bases at J, with 16 bases between the two ends. The CDR3 DNA, read in part, is TGTGCCAGCAGCAACACAGGGCTGACAGATCAGCCC. Its protein is CASSNTGLTDQP. The entire CDR3 sequence reads CASSNTGLTDQPQHF.

As concerns this clone: The read halts 3 residues ahead of the CDR3 end, with the missing end drawn from the germline J gene. J is TRBJ2-3 and V is TRBV7-9; no clear D gene. Germline CDR1 and CDR2: SEHNR and FQNEAQ (reference sequence). There are 15 residues in the CDR3. V lost 1 base, J lost 0 bases, and 8 bases lay in between. The CDR3 DNA, read in part, is TGTGCCAGCAGCTTAGGGGCATCTAGCACAGATACG. It specifies CASSLGASSTDT. The entire CDR3 sequence reads CASSLGASSTDTQYF.

This clone showed up many times. The sequenced part of the CDR3 DNA is TGTGCCAGCTCACCAGCAGAGAGCTCTGGAAACACC. Translation: CASSPAESSGNT. In full, the CDR3 reads CASSPAESSGNTIYF. This chain connects TRBV18 to TRBJ1-3; no clear D gene. Coverage ceases 3 residues before the CDR3 finishes, and the germline J gene fills in the end. Germline V gene lookup returns CDR1 KGHSH and CDR2 LQKENI. This CDR3 comprises 15 residues. Trimming took 2 bases from V and 0 from J, leaving 8 bases between them. Combining the CDR3 with reference TRBV18 and TRBJ1-3 gives the whole variable domain NAGVMQNPRHLVRRRGQEARLRCSPMKGHSHVYWYRQLPEEGLKFMVYLQKENIIDESGMPKERFSAEFPKEGPSILRIQQVVRGDSAAYFCASSPAESSGNTIYFGEGSWLTVV.

Concerning this clone: With the read ending 3 residues before the CDR3 end, the germline J gene is used to fill in that end. V and J are TRBV6-2 or TRBV6-3 and TRBJ2-1, with D possibly matching TRBD2 (7 bases). The length of the CDR3 is 16 residues. Between the trimmed V and J ends, which lost 0 bases and 7 bases, there was a span of 16 bases. The germline V gene has CDR1 MNHEY and CDR2 SVGEGT. CDR3 DNA (partial): TGTGCCAGCAGTTACTCGAAGGGGGGGACGTGGAATGAG. It codes for CASSYSKGGTWNE. The entire CDR3 sequence reads CASSYSKGGTWNEQFF.

This clone was seen ten or more times. The CDR3 extends 3 residues past the end of the read, so its final part is completed from the germline J gene. The chain links TRBV2 to TRBJ1-1; 7 nucleotides match TRBD1. V dropped 3 bases and J dropped 0; count of bases not matched to a gene: 10. The germline V gene encodes CDR1 SNHLY and CDR2 FYNNEI. The CDR3 extends over 17 amino acids. The sequenced CDR3 bases are TGTGCCAGCAGTGACCCCCGGGACAGTGGGGTGAACACTGAA. Protein: CASSDPRDSGVNTE. The full CDR3 sequence reads CASSDPRDSGVNTEAFF.

In regard to this clone: The read comes to an end 3 residues before the CDR3 does, leaving the germline J gene to fill in the end. V gene TRBV7-2 combines with J gene TRBJ2-5; 7 bases agree with TRBD1. Germline loops: CDR1 SGHTA, CDR2 FQGNSA. The CDR3 extends over 14 amino acids. With 1 base clipped from V and 6 bases from J, the junction kept 5 bases outside the gene matches. The CDR3 DNA, read in part, is TGTGCCAGCAGCTTAGGGACAGGCCAGCAGACC. Translating it yields CASSLGTGQQT. The whole CDR3 is CASSLGTGQQTQYF.

This clone has at least ten counts. The read is 3 residues too short to cover the CDR3 end, so that end is filled in from the germline J gene. The chain couples TRBV5-8 to TRBJ1-4; D is perhaps TRBD1 (6 bases). This CDR3 contains 14 residues. CDR1 and CDR2 (germline): SGHTS, YDEGEE. Between the trimmed V and J ends, which lost 4 bases and 4 bases, there was a span of 11 bases. The sequenced part of the CDR3 DNA is TGTGCCAGCAGCAAGGACAGTTATAATGAAAAA. Translating it yields CASSKDSYNEK. The whole CDR3 region reads CASSKDSYNEKLFF.

Worth noting for this clone: The read halts 3 residues ahead of the CDR3 end, with the missing end drawn from the germline J gene. The J gene is TRBJ2-3, the V gene TRBV7-3; D is possibly TRBD1 (5 bases). Germline V gene lookup returns CDR1 SGHTA and CDR2 FQGTGA. CDR3 size: 13 residues. The sequenced CDR3 bases are TGTGCCAGCAGCCACAATGATCGACAGCCG. Its protein is CASSHNDRQP. The CDR3 reads in full as CASSHNDRQPQYF.

This clone showed up just a few times. The read is 3 residues too short to cover the CDR3 end, so that end is filled in from the germline J gene. This sequence joins TRBV7-2 and TRBJ2-7; 7 bases line up with TRBD1. Germline V CDR1 and CDR2: SGHTA, FQGNSA. The CDR3 totals 15 residues. The ends lost 8 bases at V and 1 base at J; junction bases unmatched: 11. The CDR3: CASQVSRGPSYEQYF. CDR3 bases read: TGTGCCAGCCAAGTCTCGAGGGGGCCATCCTACGAG.

This clone was recorded many times. The CDR3 end falls 3 residues outside the read, so it is completed with the germline J gene. This rearrangement joins TRBV6-1 to TRBJ2-7; TRBD1 might be the D (6 bases). The CDR3 spans 18 residues. Trimming left V 2 bases short and J 4 bases short, with 24 bases between. Germline CDR1 is MNHNS and CDR2 is SASEGT. CDR3 loop: CASSEHLGRTVPLYEQYF. CDR3 bases read: TGTGCCAGCAGTGAACACTTGGGAAGGACAGTCCCGTTGTACGAG.

Partial CDR3 DNA: TGTGCCAGCTCTTTTTCTTGGGGACAGGGTAACTACGAG. It specifies CASSFSWGQGNYE. From start to end, the CDR3 is CASSFSWGQGNYEQYF. V and J are TRBV18 and TRBJ2-7; 9 positions agree with TRBD1. The observed sequence ends 3 residues before the CDR3 terminus, with the missing tail filled in from the germline J gene. The CDR3 sequence is 16 residues long. The V gene end was trimmed by 6 bases and the J gene end by 3 bases; junction bases not matched to a gene: 12. The V gene's germline CDR1 is KGHSH and CDR2 LQKENI.

This clone was counted between two and nine times. The read gets to within 3 residues of the CDR3 end, and the germline J gene fills in the rest. The rearrangement uses TRBV11-3 and TRBJ2-1, with D perhaps matching TRBD1 (5 bases). V lost 1 base to trimming and J lost 5 bases, with 12 bases between them. Germline CDR1 SGHNT, CDR2 YENEEA. The length of the CDR3 is 15 residues. The covered CDR3 bases are TGTGCCAGCAGCTTAGGGCAGGGCCCCAACAATGAG. Amino acid sequence: CASSLGQGPNNE. Given in full, the CDR3 is CASSLGQGPNNEQFF.

A word on this clone: Coverage ceases 3 residues before the CDR3 finishes, and the germline J gene fills in the end. The J gene is TRBJ2-3, the V gene TRBV5-1; no clear D. Trimming stripped 0 bases from V and 6 bases from J, with 8 bases between. CDR3 length equals 13 residues. Germline loops: CDR1 SGHRS, CDR2 YFSETQ. CDR3 loop: CASSLGALDTQYF. The CDR3 DNA, read in part, is TGCGCCAGCAGCTTGGGGGCTTTGGATACG.

On this clone: The CDR3 end falls 3 residues outside the read, so it is completed with the germline J gene. This chain joins TRBV7-9 and TRBJ2-7; TRBD1 agrees at 8 bases. Germline-derived CDR1 and CDR2 are SEHNR and FQNEAQ (reference sequence). This CDR3 comprises 15 residues. V lost 2 bases to trimming and J lost 2 bases; unmatched junction nucleotides: 5. CDR3 DNA, as far as it was read: TGTGCCAGCAGCTTACCAGGACAGGGTACCTACGAG. It yields the protein CASSLPGQGTYE. From start to end, the CDR3 is CASSLPGQGTYEQYF.

This clone was observed a handful of times. The CDR3 goes on 3 residues after the read ends, and that part is filled in from the germline J gene. The chain joins TRBV7-6 to TRBJ2-5, with D maybe TRBD1 (6 bases). Germline V gene lookup returns CDR1 SGHVS and CDR2 FNYEAQ. CDR3 length equals 12 residues. Trimming pared 8 bases from V and 0 bases from J, leaving 7 bases between. Incomplete CDR3 DNA: TGTGCCAGCGGGGGCTACCAAGAGACC. It translates to CASGGYQET. The CDR3 as a whole reads CASGGYQETQYF.